Listed here are 28 T cell receptor beta chains from one sample, sequenced in a study of blood T cells in healthy people across ages. Then a second PCR, running roughly 7 to 12 cycles, was carried out with a sample-barcoded 5' primer and a J-beta primer mix. A single record per CDR3 protein comes from TCRdb applying MiXCR to the 5' RACE reads. Here the sample spans 1.4 million or so distinct CDR3 sequences, about 45% being singletons. The sample consisted of blood. The receptors were gathered from a young woman in good health.

The chain combines TRBV7-2 with TRBJ2-1; TRBD2 aligns across 9 bases. The CDR3 is made up of 15 amino acids. The V segment lost 10 bases and the J segment 0 bases; nucleotides outside the gene matches: 7. The V gene's germline CDR1 is SGHTA and CDR2 FQGNSA. CDR3 protein: CATTLAGSSYNEQFF. The CDR3 DNA reads TGTGCCACTACTCTAGCGGGGAGCTCCTACAATGAGCAGTTCTTC.

The chain uses TRBV27 and TRBJ1-5; 10 nucleotides align to TRBD1. Germline V gene lookup returns CDR1 MNHEY and CDR2 SMNVEV (reference sequence). CDR3 length: 15 amino acids. V lost 5 bases and J lost 6; bases outside the gene matches: 7. This CDR3 is CASSASTGGGQPQHF. The CDR3 region has the DNA TGTGCCAGCAGTGCCTCGACAGGGGGCGGTCAGCCCCAGCATTTT.

The chain links TRBV7-2 to TRBJ2-7; unclear D gene. This CDR3 has 13 residues. Germline CDR1 and CDR2: SGHTA and FQGNSA. V gave up 5 bases and J gave up 6 bases, with 14 bases separating them. CDR3 in amino acids: CASSALAWGEQYF. Here the CDR3 DNA reads TGTGCCAGCAGCGCGCTGGCATGGGGCGAGCAGTACTTC.

This clonotype has at least ten counts. The chain has TRBV25-1 and TRBJ2-3, with D unclear. Per the germline V gene, CDR1 is MGHDK and CDR2 is SYGVNS. Trimming removed 5 bases at V and 5 bases at J, with 11 bases between. This CDR3 has 13 residues. The CDR3 coding sequence is TGTGCCAGCAGTCCCCCAGTTGGAGATACGCAGTATTTT. Translated: CASSPPVGDTQYF.

The J gene is TRBJ2-7, the V gene TRBV12-3 or TRBV12-4; 8 bases map to TRBD1. V lost 6 bases to trimming and J lost 7 bases; unmatched junction nucleotides: 14. The CDR3 totals 15 residues. The CDR3 region is CASRLADRGDNEQYF. The CDR3 DNA reads TGTGCCAGCAGACTTGCCGACAGGGGCGACAATGAGCAGTACTTC.

This clonotype came up many times. V is TRBV4-2 and J is TRBJ2-7; D gene unclear. This CDR3 spans 14 amino acids. V dropped 0 bases and J dropped 0 bases, with 6 bases sitting between them. The germline V gene encodes CDR1 LGHNA and CDR2 YNFKEQ. This CDR3 is CASSQDLSSYEQYF. The CDR3 region has the DNA TGTGCCAGCAGCCAAGATTTGTCCTCCTACGAGCAGTACTTC.

The J gene is TRBJ1-1, the V gene TRBV18, with TRBD1 as a possible D gene (5 bases). From germline, CDR1 is KGHSH and CDR2 LQKENI. CDR3 length: 15 residues. The V end lost 3 bases, the J end lost 0 bases, and 11 bases lay between the germline ends. In nucleotides, the CDR3 is TGTGCCAGCTCACCGGGACCTGGGGTGAACACTGAAGCTTTCTTT. Residues: CASSPGPGVNTEAFF.

This clonotype was detected only a few times. The V call is TRBV4-3, the J call TRBJ1-2; D gene ambiguous. V lost 3 bases, J lost 5 bases, and 13 bases lay in between. The germline gives CDR1 LGHNA, CDR2 YSLEER. The length of the CDR3 is 14 residues. The CDR3 DNA follows: TGCGCCAGCAGCCACAGGAACTCCGGGTATGGCTACACCTTC. Protein product: CASSHRNSGYGYTF.

This clonotype was seen a few times. CDR3 residues: CASRPPPRQDNSPLHF. The CDR3 DNA follows: TGTGCCAGCAGGCCCCCCCCTAGACAAGATAATTCACCCCTCCACTTT. The V call is TRBV28, the J call TRBJ1-6; no firm D call. With 6 bases removed from V and 5 bases from J, the gap between germline ends came to 17 bases. Looked up from germline, CDR1 is MDHEN and CDR2 is SYDVKM. The CDR3 runs to 16 residues.

The gene calls are TRBV6-5 and TRBJ1-1, with a weak D call TRBD1 (6 bases). The CDR3 is made up of 12 amino acids. V gave up 7 bases and J gave up 5 bases, with 11 bases separating them. The V gene's germline CDR1 is MNHEY and CDR2 SVGAGI. In DNA, the CDR3 is TGTGCCAGCATTGTCAGGGGTACTGAAGCTTTCTTT. Translation: CASIVRGTEAFF.

V and J are TRBV15 and TRBJ1-1; weak D call: TRBD1 (5 bases). The germline V gene has CDR1 LNHNV and CDR2 YYDKDF (reference sequence). Trimming took 3 bases from V and 0 from J, leaving 14 bases between them. CDR3 length: 16 amino acids. CDR3 DNA: TGTGCCACCAGCAGGGGTGGGGCCCCTATGAACACTGAAGCTTTCTTT. Translation: CATSRGGAPMNTEAFF. The full variable domain, in which reference TRBV15 and TRBJ1-1 provide the parts outside the CDR3, is DAMVIQNPRYQVTQFGKPVTLSCSQTLNHNVMYWYQQKSSQAPKLLFHYYDKDFNNEADTPDNFQSRRPNTSFCFLDIRSPGLGDTAMYLCATSRGGAPMNTEAFFGQGTRLTVV.

This clonotype was detected ten times or more. The chain joins TRBV2 to TRBJ2-7, with TRBD1 identical over 10 bases. In germline, CDR1 is SNHLY, CDR2 FYNNEI. This CDR3 contains 12 residues. Germline trimming cut 7 bases from V and 4 bases from J; bases unmatched to any gene: 1. CDR3 protein: CASTGQGYEQYF. DNA of the CDR3: TGTGCCAGCACGGGACAGGGGTACGAGCAGTACTTC.

This clonotype has at least ten counts. The CDR3, as DNA: TGCAGCGTTCGGGGGACTAGCGATACGAACACAGATACGCAGTATTTT. Protein: CSVRGTSDTNTDTQYF. This chain joins TRBV29-1 and TRBJ2-3, with TRBD2 matching 10 bases. Germline trimming cut 5 bases from V and 2 bases from J; bases unmatched to any gene: 10. Germline V gene lookup returns CDR1 SQVTM and CDR2 ANQGSEA. CDR3 length equals 16 residues.

Of note for this clonotype: This may be a read error: a much more frequent sequence differs by one nucleotide. The CDR3 reads CASRLTGDRGRQGFEQYF. As DNA, the CDR3 is TGCGCCAGCAGACTTACGGGGGACAGGGGGCGTCAGGGTTTTGAGCAGTACTTC. The chain is built from TRBV10-1 and TRBJ2-1; 12 bases agree with TRBD1. TRBJ2-7 matches the DNA end more closely, so the J call is doubtful. CDR1 is WNHNN, CDR2 SYGVQD, per germline (reference sequence). This CDR3 spans 18 amino acids.

The chain joins TRBV12-3 or TRBV12-4 to TRBJ2-3; D is unresolved. The CDR3 runs 14 residues. The ends were cut back, 5 bases at V and 0 bases at J, with 9 bases in the middle. CDR3 sequence: CASSTATSTDTQYF. Here the CDR3 DNA reads TGTGCCAGCAGTACGGCCACTAGCACAGATACGCAGTATTTT.

The V and J genes are TRBV29-1 and TRBJ2-1; 8 nucleotides agree with TRBD1. The CDR3 length is 10 residues. Germline CDR1 is SQVTM and CDR2 is ANQGSEA. V was clipped by 4 bases and J by 14 bases; unmatched bases: 4. CDR3 coding DNA: TGCAGCGTTGGACCAGGGGGCGAGTTCTTC. Protein sequence: CSVGPGGEFF.

This clonotype was seen a handful of times. A single base separates this from a much larger clone, so it may be a read error. The V call is TRBV29-1, the J call TRBJ2-1; D is ambiguous. V dropped 4 bases and J dropped 4 bases, with 5 bases sitting between them. Germline lookup yields CDR1 SQVTM and CDR2 ANQGSEA. This CDR3 comprises 11 residues. CDR3 coding DNA: TGCAGCGTTGCAATGTACAATGAGCAGTTCTTC. Its protein product is CSVAMYNEQFF.

This chain joins TRBV21-1 and TRBJ1-6; no check of the table's D call, TRBD1, against the DNA was made. TRBV21-1 has pseudogene status. CDR3 length equals 20 residues. The CDR3 DNA follows: TGTGCCAGCAGCAAACGTCGGAGAAGCTACCTCGGGCGTTATAATTCACCCCTCCACTTT. It is translated as CASSKRRRSYLGRYNSPLHF.

This clonotype has only one observation. V usage is TRBV21-1 and J usage is TRBJ2-1; the table's D gene call, TRBD2, was not cross checked with the DNA. TRBV21-1 is given as a pseudogene. CDR3 length equals 15 residues. CDR3 sequence reads: CATPYRLAGYNEQFF. In DNA form, the CDR3 reads TGTGCCACCCCGTACCGACTAGCGGGTTACAATGAGCAGTTCTTC.

With respect to this clonotype: A junction end diverges from the germline sequence, so it may reflect a read error. J is TRBJ1-5 and V is TRBV12-3 or TRBV12-4; the D is unclear. The CDR3 sequence is 14 residues long. The CDR3 DNA is TGTGCCAACAGTTTGGCTAGCCGCGATCAGCCCCAGCATTTT. Translating gives CANSLASRDQPQHF.

The sample holds many counts of this clonotype. V and J are TRBV2 and TRBJ2-1; 8 bases are a match to TRBD2. Germline-derived CDR1 and CDR2 are SNHLY and FYNNEI. CDR3 length equals 15 residues. V shed 8 bases, J shed 3 bases, and the junction held 9 bases outside the gene matches. CDR3 region: CASDPPGTSYNEQFF. In nucleotides, the CDR3 is TGTGCCAGCGACCCGCCCGGGACTAGCTACAATGAGCAGTTCTTC. Complete variable domain (other parts from reference TRBV2 and TRBJ2-1): EPEVTQTPSHQVTQMGQEVILRCVPISNHLYFYWYRQILGQKVEFLVSFYNNEISEKSEIFDDQFSVERPDGSNFTLKIRSTKLEDSAMYFCASDPPGTSYNEQFFGPGTRLTVL.

The rearrangement uses TRBV11-2 and TRBJ2-3; weak D call: TRBD2 (5 bases). Germline V CDR1 and CDR2: SGHAT, FQNNGV. The CDR3 contains 14 residues. Trimming shortened V by 0 bases and J by 12 bases, and 16 bases separated the two germline ends. The CDR3 nucleotides are TGTGCCAGCAGCTTAGATGGGGTGGGCCGGGATCAGTATTTT. Its protein is CASSLDGVGRDQYF.

This clonotype was observed a handful of times. The chain uses TRBV12-3 or TRBV12-4 and TRBJ2-1; 7 nucleotides align to TRBD2. This CDR3 region has 14 residues. With V trimmed by 7 bases and J by 4 bases, 7 bases remained unmatched. CDR3 nucleotide sequence: TGTGCCAGCACCCGTGGGGGGGGGTACAATGAGCAGTTCTTC. Protein sequence: CASTRGGGYNEQFF.

This clonotype was seen a handful of times. This chain uses TRBV20-1 with TRBJ2-7; no firm D call. The V end was cut by 6 bases, the J end by 3 bases, with 12 bases between. This CDR3 comprises 12 residues. Germline CDR1 and CDR2: DFQATT and SNEGSKA (reference sequence). CDR3 sequence: CSAAKPGYEQYF. The CDR3 region has the DNA TGCAGTGCGGCCAAACCGGGCTACGAGCAGTACTTC.

This clonotype has a handful of counts. The V and J genes are TRBV20-1 and TRBJ2-3; 11 bases agree with TRBD2. Trimming at V came to 6 bases and at J to 3 bases, leaving 5 bases not matched to a gene. Germline-derived CDR1 and CDR2 are DFQATT and SNEGSKA (reference sequence). The CDR3 sequence is 14 residues long. The CDR3 sequence: CSATTSGDTDTQYF. In DNA, the CDR3 is TGCAGTGCCACGACTAGCGGGGATACAGATACGCAGTATTTT.

The chain is built from TRBV5-1 and TRBJ1-1; 10 bases are shared with TRBD1. V was clipped by 1 base and J by 5 bases; unmatched bases: 5. This CDR3 contains 15 residues. Germline V gene lookup returns CDR1 SGHRS and CDR2 YFSETQ. CDR3: CASSLRQGARTEAFF. The CDR3 nucleotides read TGCGCCAGCAGCTTGAGACAGGGGGCGCGAACTGAAGCTTTCTTT. Looking up the rest from reference TRBV5-1 and TRBJ1-1 gives the full variable domain: KAGVTQTPRYLIKTRGQQVTLSCSPISGHRSVSWYQQTPGQGLQFLFEYFSETQRNKGNFPGRFSGRQFSNSRSEMNVSTLELGDSALYLCASSLRQGARTEAFFGQGTRLTVV.

The genes are TRBV6-2 or TRBV6-3 and TRBJ2-1; TRBD2 aligns across 12 bases. V shed 6 bases, J shed 8 bases, and the junction held 5 bases outside the gene matches. CDR3 length: 14 amino acids. Germline V gives CDR1 MNHEY, CDR2 SVGEGT. The DNA for the CDR3 is TGTGCCAGCAGGACTAGCGGGAGAGGGTATGAGCAGTTCTTC. Translated, it gives CASRTSGRGYEQFF.

This clonotype occurred once. CDR3 residues: CASSQDPSETQFF. The CDR3, as DNA: TGTGCCAGCTCCCAAGACCCATCGGAGACCCAGTTCTTC. This rearrangement joins TRBV18 to TRBJ2-1; no firm D call. The CDR3 is made up of 13 amino acids. The V end was cut by 6 bases, the J end by 13 bases, with 19 bases between. Germline V gene lookup returns CDR1 KGHSH and CDR2 LQKENI.